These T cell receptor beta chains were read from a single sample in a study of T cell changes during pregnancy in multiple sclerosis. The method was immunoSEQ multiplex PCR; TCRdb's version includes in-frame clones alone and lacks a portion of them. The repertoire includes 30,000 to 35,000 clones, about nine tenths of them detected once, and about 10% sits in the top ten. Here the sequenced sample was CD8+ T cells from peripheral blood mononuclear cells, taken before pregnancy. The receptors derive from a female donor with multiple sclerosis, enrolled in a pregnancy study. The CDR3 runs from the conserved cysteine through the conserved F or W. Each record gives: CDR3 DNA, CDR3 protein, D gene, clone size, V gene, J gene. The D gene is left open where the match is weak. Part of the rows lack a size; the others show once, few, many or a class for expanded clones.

TGTGCCAGCAGCATAGAACTAGCGGGCCTTATCAATGAGCAGTTCTTC,CASSIELAGLINEQFF,TRBD2,NA,TRBV9,TRBJ2-1
TGTGCCAGCAGCTTAGCATCAGGCTTGTACAATGAGCAGTTCTTC,CASSLASGLYNEQFF,NA,NA,TRBV7-9,TRBJ2-1
TGTGCCACCCAATATGAGGGGACAAGGTATGGCTACACCTTC,CATQYEGTRYGYTF,NA,NA,TRBV6-1,TRBJ1-2
TGTGCCAGTAGTCCAGCGGGAGGTAACTACGAGCAGTACTTC,CASSPAGGNYEQYF,TRBD2,once,TRBV19,TRBJ2-7
TGTGCCAGCAGCTCCAACAAGAAAAAGGGGGATCAGCCCCAGCATTTT,CASSSNKKKGDQPQHF,NA,NA,TRBV7-9,TRBJ1-5
TGCAGCGTCATAACAGGGATCACTGAAGCTTTCTTT,CSVITGITEAFF,NA,NA,TRBV29-1,TRBJ1-1
TGTGCCAGCAACCCCCGGGGTGGTAATTATGGCTACACCTTC,CASNPRGGNYGYTF,NA,NA,TRBV19,TRBJ1-2
TGTGCCTGGAGTGTCCAGCAAGAGACCCAGTACTTC,CAWSVQQETQYF,NA,NA,TRBV30,TRBJ2-5
TGTGCCATCAGTGATCTGGGACACGGCTACGAGCAGTACTTC,CAISDLGHGYEQYF,NA,NA,TRBV10-3,TRBJ2-7
TGTGCCAGCAGAGGGACAGGTAATAGCAATCAGCCCCAGCATTTT,CASRGTGNSNQPQHF,TRBD1,NA,TRBV6-1,TRBJ1-5
TGTGCCAGCAGCTCCGGGGTTGGTGGAAACACCATATATTTT,CASSSGVGGNTIYF,NA,NA,TRBV7-2,TRBJ1-3
TGTGCCAGCAAAGGATGGGACGGGAGCTCCTACGAGCAGTACTTC,CASKGWDGSSYEQYF,NA,NA,TRBV6-6,TRBJ2-7
TGTGCCAGCAGCTTAGCAGGGAGTCTATTCTACAATGAGCAGTTCTTC,CASSLAGSLFYNEQFF,NA,NA,TRBV7-9,TRBJ2-1
TGTGCCAGCAGCTTGTTCCCCCCAGGGATGAACACTGAAGCTTTCTTT,CASSLFPPGMNTEAFF,NA,NA,TRBV5-4,TRBJ1-1
TGTGCCAGCAACCTCGACACAGACGAAGCTTTCTTT,CASNLDTDEAFF,NA,NA,TRBV7-9,TRBJ1-1
TGTGCCAGTTCCGACAGCCTATACACTGAAGCTTTCTTT,CASSDSLYTEAFF,NA,NA,TRBV19,TRBJ1-1
TGCGCCAGCAGCCAAACCCGGGACATGTCCTACGAGCAGTACTTC,CASSQTRDMSYEQYF,NA,NA,TRBV4-3,TRBJ2-7
TGCAGCGTCGCCCAGGGGGCCGCGGGCTACACCTTC,CSVAQGAAGYTF,TRBD1,NA,TRBV29-1,TRBJ1-2
TGTGCCAGTAGTGAGGATGGAAACACTGAAGCTTTCTTT,CASSEDGNTEAFF,NA,once,TRBV19,TRBJ1-1
TGTGCCAGCAGCCCACCCTTAGCGGGAGCTGGCGGGGAGCTGTTTTTT,CASSPPLAGAGGELFF,TRBD2,NA,TRBV7-6,TRBJ2-2
TGTGCCAGCAGCCTGGTCGGCAGGGGGCCCACCGGGGAGCTGTTTTTT,CASSLVGRGPTGELFF,TRBD1,NA,TRBV5-6,TRBJ2-2
TGTGCTAGTGGGCACCCCCAAAGCGGAAACACCATATATTTT,CASGHPQSGNTIYF,NA,NA,TRBV12-5,TRBJ1-3
TGTGCCAGCAGTTTTATAGCAATGGGCACTGAAGCTTTCTTT,CASSFIAMGTEAFF,NA,NA,TRBV27,TRBJ1-1
TGTGCCATCAGTGAGTCGTGGTCTAGCGGGAGTGAGGAGCAGTACTTC,CAISESWSSGSEEQYF,TRBD2,NA,TRBV10-3,TRBJ2-7
TGTGCCAGCAGTCCCTCGGGAGGGGGCACTGGCTACACCTTC,CASSPSGGGTGYTF,TRBD1,NA,TRBV6-5,TRBJ1-2
TGTGCCAGCAGTAGAAGTGGACTACCCTACAATGAGCAGTTCTTC,CASSRSGLPYNEQFF,NA,once,TRBV6-6,TRBJ2-1
TGTGCCAGCAGCTTCCACAGGGGCTACGAGCAGTACTTC,CASSFHRGYEQYF,TRBD1,NA,TRBV7-3,TRBJ2-7
TGTGCCAGCTCAGAACCTAGCGGGGGGGTAGGCGGGCCCTCCTACGAGCAGTACTTC,CASSEPSGGVGGPSYEQYF,TRBD2,NA,TRBV18,TRBJ2-7
TGTGCCAGCAGCTTAGCGGGGGGGCTCTACGAGCAGTACTTC,CASSLAGGLYEQYF,TRBD2,NA,TRBV11-2,TRBJ2-7
TGTGCCAGCTCACCATGGACAGATAGAAACACCATATATTTT,CASSPWTDRNTIYF,NA,NA,TRBV18,TRBJ1-3
TGCGCCAGCAGCCAAGATCGGGAAACTGAAGCTTTCTTT,CASSQDRETEAFF,NA,NA,TRBV4-3,TRBJ1-1
TGTGCCAGCAGTTATAGCCAGGGGTACACTGAAGCTTTCTTT,CASSYSQGYTEAFF,NA,NA,TRBV6-5,TRBJ1-1
TGCGCCAGCAGCTTTTGGACAGGGGAAGAGACCCAGTACTTC,CASSFWTGEETQYF,TRBD1,NA,TRBV5-1,TRBJ2-5
TGCGCCAGCAGCTTGGTGGGACTCTACGAGCAGTACTTC,CASSLVGLYEQYF,NA,few,TRBV5-1,TRBJ2-7
TGTGCCAGCAGCTTATTACAGGGGAGCGGCTACACCTTC,CASSLLQGSGYTF,TRBD1,NA,TRBV7-8,TRBJ1-2
TGCGCCAGCAGCAGCGGGGTGACAGGTTCCTACGAGCAGTACTTC,CASSSGVTGSYEQYF,NA,NA,TRBV5-1,TRBJ2-7
TGTGCCACCAGCCAGGGGGCGGACAATGAGCAGTTCTTC,CATSQGADNEQFF,TRBD1,NA,TRBV15,TRBJ2-1
TGCGCCAGCGGGGACAGGGGTTACAATGAGCAGTTCTTC,CASGDRGYNEQFF,TRBD1,NA,TRBV5-1,TRBJ2-1
TGTGCCAGCAGGGCCGGGGGGACGCTAAAACTTCAGCCCCAGCATTTT,CASRAGGTLKLQPQHF,NA,NA,TRBV2,TRBJ1-5
TGTGCCACCTCCGCCGACAGGGGCTACGAGCAGTACTTC,CATSADRGYEQYF,TRBD1,NA,TRBV27,TRBJ2-7
TGTGCCAGCAGTTTGAGACTAGCGGGAGGACCGGATACGCAGTATTTT,CASSLRLAGGPDTQYF,TRBD2,NA,TRBV27,TRBJ2-3
TGTGCCAGCAGCCAAGATTTCGCAGGGTATTGGGGATTGGGACTGTTTTTT,CASSQDFAGYWGLGLFF,NA,NA,TRBV4-2,TRBJ1-4